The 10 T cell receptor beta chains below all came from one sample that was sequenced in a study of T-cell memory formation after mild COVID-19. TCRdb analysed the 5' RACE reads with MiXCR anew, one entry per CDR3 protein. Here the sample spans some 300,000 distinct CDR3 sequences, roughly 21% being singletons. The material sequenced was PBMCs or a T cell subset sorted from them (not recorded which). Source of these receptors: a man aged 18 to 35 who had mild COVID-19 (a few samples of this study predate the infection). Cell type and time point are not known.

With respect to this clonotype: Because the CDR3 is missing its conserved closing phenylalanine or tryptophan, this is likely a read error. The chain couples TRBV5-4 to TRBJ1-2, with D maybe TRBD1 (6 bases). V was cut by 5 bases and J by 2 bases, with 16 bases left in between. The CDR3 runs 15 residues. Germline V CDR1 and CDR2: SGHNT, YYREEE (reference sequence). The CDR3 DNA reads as TGTGCCAGCAGATCCACAGGGTCGGGGAACTATGGCTACACCTGC. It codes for CASRSTGSGNYGYTC.

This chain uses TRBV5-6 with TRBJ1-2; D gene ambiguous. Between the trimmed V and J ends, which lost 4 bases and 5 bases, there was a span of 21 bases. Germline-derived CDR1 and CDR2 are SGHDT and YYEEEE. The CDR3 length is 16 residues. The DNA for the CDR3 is TGTGCCAGCAGCCTCCCCGATGGAGCCGTCTTTTATGGCTACACCTTC. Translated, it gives CASSLPDGAVFYGYTF.

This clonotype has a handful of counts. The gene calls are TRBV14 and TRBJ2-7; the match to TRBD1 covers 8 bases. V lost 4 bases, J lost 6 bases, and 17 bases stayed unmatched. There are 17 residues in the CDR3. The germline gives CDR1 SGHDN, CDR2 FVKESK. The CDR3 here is CASSPTLGRQGQIEQYF. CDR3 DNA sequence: TGTGCCAGCAGCCCTACCCTCGGGAGACAGGGGCAAATCGAGCAGTACTTC. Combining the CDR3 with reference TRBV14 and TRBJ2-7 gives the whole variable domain EAGVTQFPSHSVIEKGQTVTLRCDPISGHDNLYWYRRVMGKEIKFLLHFVKESKQDESGMPNNRFLAERTGGTYSTLKVQPAELEDSGVYFCASSPTLGRQGQIEQYFGPGTRLTVT.

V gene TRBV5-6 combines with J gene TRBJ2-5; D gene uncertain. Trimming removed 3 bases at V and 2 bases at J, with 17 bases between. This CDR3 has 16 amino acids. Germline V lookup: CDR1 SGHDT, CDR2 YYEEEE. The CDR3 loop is CASSSAPSIIQETQYF. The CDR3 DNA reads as TGTGCCAGCAGCTCGGCCCCCTCGATTATACAAGAGACCCAGTACTTC.

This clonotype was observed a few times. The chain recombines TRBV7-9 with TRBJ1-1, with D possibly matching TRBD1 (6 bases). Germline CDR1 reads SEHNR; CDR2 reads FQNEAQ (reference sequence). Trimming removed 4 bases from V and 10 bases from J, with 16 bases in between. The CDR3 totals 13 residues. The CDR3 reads CASSSRNREAAFF. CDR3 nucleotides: TGTGCCAGCAGCTCCAGGAACAGGGAAGCAGCTTTCTTT.

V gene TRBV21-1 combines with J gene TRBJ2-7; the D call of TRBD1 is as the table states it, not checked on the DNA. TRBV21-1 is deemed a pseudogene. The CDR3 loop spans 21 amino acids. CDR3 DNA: TGTGCCAGCAGCAAAATCCCCGCCCTGAGGACAGGGGATACGGAGTCCTACGAGCAGTACGTC. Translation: CASSKIPALRTGDTESYEQYV.

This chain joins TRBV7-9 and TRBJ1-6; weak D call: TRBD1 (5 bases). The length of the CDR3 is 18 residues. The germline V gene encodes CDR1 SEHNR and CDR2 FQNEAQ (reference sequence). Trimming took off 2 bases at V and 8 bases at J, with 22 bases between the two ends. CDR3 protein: CASSLISGAAGRDSPLHF. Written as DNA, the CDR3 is TGTGCCAGCAGCTTAATATCCGGGGCGGCAGGGAGGGATTCACCCCTCCACTTT.

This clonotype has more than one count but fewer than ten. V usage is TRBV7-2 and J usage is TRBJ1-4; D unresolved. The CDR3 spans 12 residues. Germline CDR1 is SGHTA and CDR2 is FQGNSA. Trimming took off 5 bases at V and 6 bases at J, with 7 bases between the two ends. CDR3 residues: CASSGPHEKLFF. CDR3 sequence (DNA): TGTGCCAGCAGCGGCCCTCATGAAAAACTGTTTTTT.

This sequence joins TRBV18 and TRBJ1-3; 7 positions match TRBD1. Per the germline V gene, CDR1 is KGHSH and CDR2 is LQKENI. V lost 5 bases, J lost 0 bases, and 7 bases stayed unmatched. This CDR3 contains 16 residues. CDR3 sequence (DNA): TGTGCCAGCTCAGCCCAGGGGGTGCTCTCTGGAAACACCATATATTTT. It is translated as CASSAQGVLSGNTIYF.

The CDR3, as DNA: TGTGCCATCAGGCCCAGGCCGGGCGGGGGGGCGGATGAGCAGTTCTTC. Its protein is CAIRPRPGGGADEQFF. V usage is TRBV10-3 and J usage is TRBJ2-1; 9 nucleotides agree with TRBD2. The CDR3 has 16 amino acids. Germline CDR1 is ENHRY and CDR2 is SYGVKD. With V trimmed by 6 bases and J by 8 bases, 14 bases remained unmatched.